This TCR beta chain was identified during a study of shared clonotypes between healthy human individuals. The method was immunoSEQ multiplex PCR; TCRdb's version includes in-frame clones alone and lacks a portion of them. The sample yields about 1 million clones, around four fifths seen once. CDR1 is SGDLS and CDR2 is YYNGEE in the germline V gene. The junction had 6 bases not matched to a gene; V was cut back by 4 bases and J by 0 bases. The CDR3 is 15 residues long. The specimen sequenced was memory CD4+ T cells sorted from blood. Subset of the sample: CD45RA-negative fraction. This chain links TRBV9 with TRBJ1-1; 7 positions match TRBD1. The clonotype originates from a man between 18 and 29 years old in good health. CDR3 sequence reads: CASSPRTGLNTEAFF. CDR3 DNA sequence: TGTGCCAGCAGCCCCAGGACAGGTTTGAACACTGAAGCTTTCTTT.